The next 31 T cell receptor beta chains were all read from a single sample in a study of T cells in Graves' hyperthyroidism and ophthalmopathy. Researchers took RNA transcripts and amplified the TCR beta CDR3 regions from them. HTBI primers drove first-round RT-PCR of the TCR CDR3. TCRdb analysed the multiplex PCR reads with MiXCR anew, one entry per CDR3 protein. The data contain hundreds of thousands of distinct CDR3 sequences, 14% of them singletons. The material sequenced was blood. All receptors derive from a young woman with Graves' hyperthyroidism.

J is TRBJ2-7 and V is TRBV28; unclear D gene. CDR1 is MDHEN and CDR2 is SYDVKM in the germline V gene. With 4 bases removed from V and 0 bases from J, the gap between germline ends came to 10 bases. The CDR3 loop spans 14 amino acids. This CDR3 reads CASSSSLSSYEQYF. CDR3 bases: TGTGCCAGCAGTTCAAGTCTTAGCTCCTACGAGCAGTACTTC. The entire variable domain, with the rest obtained from reference TRBV28 and TRBJ2-7, is as follows: DVKVTQSSRYLVKRTGEKVFLECVQDMDHENMFWYRQDPGLGLRLIYFSYDVKMKEKGDIPEGYSVSREKKERFSLILESASTNQTSMYLCASSSSLSSYEQYFGPGTRLTVT.

In its sample, this clonotype was seen a few times. The rearrangement links TRBV7-9 to TRBJ2-7; D is uncertain. The germline V gene has CDR1 SEHNR and CDR2 FQNEAQ (reference sequence). CDR3 length: 14 residues. V shed 5 bases and J shed 0 bases, with 11 bases lying between them. The CDR3, as DNA: TGTGCCAGCAGCCCCGAGGATAGCTCCTACGAGCAGTACTTC. Translating gives CASSPEDSSYEQYF.

This clonotype was seen repeatedly, ten times or more. CDR3 region: CASSEVSGSTDTQYF. CDR3 DNA sequence: TGTGCCAGCAGTGAAGTTAGCGGGAGCACAGATACGCAGTATTTT. The chain has TRBV2 and TRBJ2-3; 7 bases line up with TRBD2. Germline CDR1 and CDR2: SNHLY and FYNNEI. The V and J ends lost 1 base and 0 bases, in that order; junction bases with no gene match: 1. The CDR3 is 15 amino acids.

The chain recombines TRBV6-6 with TRBJ2-2; TRBD1 matches 8 bases. V shed 0 bases and J 3 bases; nucleotides not matched to a gene: 15. This CDR3 region has 20 residues. Germline values: CDR1 MNHNY, CDR2 SVGAGI (reference sequence). In DNA, the CDR3 is TGTGCCAGCAGTTACTCGACCTTCTCACAGGGGGGTTTGGACACCGGGGAGCTGTTTTTT. This sequence encodes CASSYSTFSQGGLDTGELFF.

This clonotype was seen repeatedly, ten times or more. The chain couples TRBV2 to TRBJ1-4; possibly TRBD1 for D (5 bases). With 6 bases removed from V and 7 bases from J, the gap between germline ends came to 18 bases. The CDR3 totals 15 residues. Germline V gene sequence: CDR1 SNHLY, CDR2 FYNNEI. The chain's CDR3 is CASSGKGMNAEKLFF. CDR3 bases: TGTGCCAGCAGCGGAAAGGGGATGAACGCTGAAAAACTGTTTTTT.

This clonotype was observed a handful of times. This chain connects TRBV27 to TRBJ1-5; D is undetermined. V was pared by 0 bases and J by 4 bases, with 7 bases between. This CDR3 spans 14 amino acids. Germline V gene sequence: CDR1 MNHEY, CDR2 SMNVEV (reference sequence). CDR3 residues: CASSLSIWNQPQHF. The CDR3 DNA follows: TGTGCCAGCAGTTTATCAATATGGAATCAGCCCCAGCATTTT.

A few counts support this clonotype. The chain couples TRBV19 to TRBJ1-4, with D unclear. The CDR3 spans 14 residues. The V gene lost 6 bases and the J gene lost 4 bases, with 12 bases spanning the gap. Germline assignment: CDR1 LNHDA and CDR2 SQIVND (reference sequence). CDR3 sequence reads: CASRPFRGNEKLFF. The DNA of the CDR3 is TGTGCCAGTAGGCCCTTCCGGGGTAATGAAAAACTGTTTTTT.

This clonotype showed up many times. The V gene is TRBV7-2, the J gene TRBJ2-5; the match to TRBD1 covers 9 bases. Germline CDR1 reads SGHTA; CDR2 reads FQGNSA. Trimming cost V 5 bases and J 3 bases; bases outside gene matches: 4. The CDR3 consists of 14 residues. Here the CDR3 reads CASSPGQGKETQYF. Here the CDR3 DNA reads TGTGCCAGCAGCCCGGGACAGGGAAAAGAGACCCAGTACTTC.

This clonotype was observed a handful of times. The chain has TRBV29-1 and TRBJ2-1, with 9 bases aligning to TRBD2. The V gene's germline CDR1 is SQVTM and CDR2 ANQGSEA. V dropped 8 bases and J dropped 5; count of bases not matched to a gene: 16. There are 16 residues in the CDR3. CDR3: CSFEGSLTSGDNEQFF. CDR3 DNA: TGCAGCTTCGAGGGGTCCCTGACTAGCGGTGACAATGAGCAGTTCTTC.

This clonotype was counted a few times. V and J are TRBV10-3 and TRBJ2-3; D gene uncertain. V lost 3 bases to trimming and J lost 2 bases, with 3 bases between them. This CDR3 comprises 12 residues. Germline CDR1 ENHRY, CDR2 SYGVKD. CDR3 region: CAISDPTDTQYF. The CDR3 DNA sequence: TGTGCCATCAGTGATCCCACAGATACGCAGTATTTT.

This clonotype was counted a few times. The CDR3 is CASSPHGGGGSPLHF. CDR3 sequence (DNA): TGTGCCAGCAGCCCTCATGGCGGGGGGGGTTCACCCCTCCACTTT. This rearrangement joins TRBV25-1 to TRBJ1-6; D is perhaps TRBD1 (5 bases). V lost 6 bases and J lost 9, with 18 bases in between. CDR3 length: 15 amino acids. The V gene's germline CDR1 is MGHDK and CDR2 SYGVNS. Supplemented by reference TRBV25-1 and TRBJ1-6, the full variable domain reads EADIYQTPRYLVIGTGKKITLECSQTMGHDKMYWYQQDPGMELHLIHYSYGVNSTEKGDLSSESTVSRIRTEHFPLTLESARPSHTSQYLCASSPHGGGGSPLHFGNGTRLTVT.

This clonotype was observed at least ten times. The chain uses TRBV3-1 and TRBJ1-2; D is unclear. The V end was cut by 0 bases, the J end by 5 bases, with 16 bases between. Germline V gene sequence: CDR1 LGHDT, CDR2 YNNKEL (reference sequence). The CDR3 is 16 amino acids. The CDR3 DNA reads TGTGCCAGCAGCCAAGATAGGCAACAGCGATCATATGGCTACACCTTC. It translates to CASSQDRQQRSYGYTF.

The sample holds many counts of this clonotype. This chain links TRBV30 with TRBJ1-5, with TRBD1 as a possible D gene (5 bases). Deletions cut 0 bases from V and 4 bases from J, with 16 bases between. This CDR3 is 16 amino acids long. Looked up from germline, CDR1 is GTSNPN and CDR2 is SVGIG (reference sequence). The CDR3 DNA reads TGTGCCTGGAGTGTGGGATCGGGACCGATAAATCAGCCCCAGCATTTT. Translating it yields CAWSVGSGPINQPQHF.

The J gene is TRBJ1-2, the V gene TRBV27; no clear D. Germline V gene data show CDR1 as MNHEY and CDR2 as SMNVEV (reference sequence). V lost 4 bases, J lost 4 bases, and 13 bases lay in between. The CDR3 is 14 residues long. The chain's CDR3 is CASSSDSRPYGYTF. The CDR3 nucleotides read TGTGCCAGCAGTTCCGACTCACGGCCCTATGGCTACACCTTC.

This clonotype showed up many times. This chain links TRBV7-2 with TRBJ2-1, with 12 bases identical to TRBD2. Germline V CDR1 and CDR2: SGHTA, FQGNSA. The CDR3 loop spans 17 amino acids. The V segment lost 5 bases and the J segment 7 bases; nucleotides outside the gene matches: 12. In nucleotides, the CDR3 is TGTGCCAGCAGCAGCCGGGCTAGCGGGAGGGCCAGAAATGAGCAGTTCTTC. Protein sequence: CASSSRASGRARNEQFF.

A few counts support this clonotype. V is TRBV6-1 and J is TRBJ2-2, with 8 bases lining up with TRBD1. After removal of 5 bases from V and 2 bases from J, the junction contained 7 bases not matched to a gene. CDR1 MNHNS and CDR2 SASEGT come from the germline V gene. The CDR3 extends over 16 amino acids. Here the CDR3 reads CASSRGQGSNTGELFF. The CDR3 DNA is TGTGCCAGCAGTCGAGGACAGGGATCAAACACCGGGGAGCTGTTTTTT.

This clonotype came up many times. V gene TRBV6-1 combines with J gene TRBJ2-7; D is unresolved. CDR3 length equals 14 residues. CDR1 and CDR2 (germline): MNHNS, SASEGT. The germline V and J ends were trimmed by 10 bases and 4 bases, with 20 bases remaining between them. CDR3 nucleotide sequence: TGTGCCACGGAGAGTAGCCGCGGCCGTTACGAGCAGTACTTC. Its protein is CATESSRGRYEQYF.

Comment on this clonotype: A clone one base away is much larger, so this may be a read error. The chain combines TRBV7-2 with TRBJ2-7; D may correspond to TRBD1 or TRBD2 (7 bases each). Germline CDR1 reads SGHTA; CDR2 reads FQGNSA. The CDR3 length is 15 residues. V was cut by 6 bases and J by 2 bases, with 17 bases left in between. This chain's CDR3 is CASRGEGTAPYEQYF. Here the CDR3 DNA reads TGTGCCAGCAGGGGGGAGGGGACAGCACCCTACGAGCAGTACTTC.

This clonotype was counted between two and nine times. The chain is built from TRBV24-1 and TRBJ1-2; no definite D call. Germline-derived CDR1 and CDR2 are KGHDR and SFDVKD. The germline V and J ends were trimmed by 4 bases and 1 base, with 9 bases remaining between them. There are 14 residues in the CDR3. The chain's CDR3 is CATSDLRVNYGYTF. Here the CDR3 DNA reads TGTGCCACCAGTGACCTTCGGGTTAACTATGGCTACACCTTC.

This clonotype was found a few times. CDR3 in amino acids: CSERQGTDTQYF. DNA for the CDR3: TGCAGCGAGCGACAGGGCACAGATACGCAGTATTTT. The chain recombines TRBV29-1 with TRBJ2-3, with a weak D call TRBD1 (6 bases). The CDR3 is 12 residues long. Germline lookup yields CDR1 SQVTM and CDR2 ANQGSEA. V was clipped by 7 bases and J by 1 base, with 9 bases between them.

The sample holds a few counts of this clonotype. The rearrangement links TRBV27 to TRBJ1-4, with a tentative D call TRBD1 (6 bases). This CDR3 has 15 amino acids. From germline, CDR1 is MNHEY and CDR2 SMNVEV (reference sequence). V lost 6 bases and J lost 5, with 16 bases in between. As DNA, the CDR3 is TGTGCCAGCAGCCTACAGGGTGAGGGAAATGAAAAACTGTTTTTT. Its translation: CASSLQGEGNEKLFF.

This chain uses TRBV15 with TRBJ2-7, with D maybe TRBD2 (6 bases). This CDR3 comprises 13 residues. Deletions cut 8 bases from V and 2 bases from J, with 13 bases between. Germline CDR1 is LNHNV and CDR2 is YYDKDF (reference sequence). The CDR3: CATGPGRPYEQYF. The CDR3 nucleotides read TGTGCCACCGGACCAGGGAGGCCCTACGAGCAGTACTTC.

This clonotype occurred many times. This rearrangement joins TRBV11-2 to TRBJ2-5; D is uncertain. The CDR3 extends over 13 amino acids. Trimming cost V 0 bases and J 5 bases, with 7 bases left between them. Germline CDR1 SGHAT, CDR2 FQNNGV. The DNA for the CDR3 is TGTGCCAGCAGCTTAGATTGGCTGGAGACCCAGTACTTC. Its protein product is CASSLDWLETQYF. The whole variable domain, filled in from reference TRBV11-2 and TRBJ2-5, reads EAGVAQSPRYKIIEKRQSVAFWCNPISGHATLYWYQQILGQGPKLLIQFQNNGVVDDSQLPKDRFSAERLKGVDSTLKIQPAKLEDSAVYLCASSLDWLETQYFGPGTRLLVL.

This clonotype was seen ten or more times. This sequence joins TRBV6-6 and TRBJ2-7; D gene ambiguous. CDR3 length: 12 residues. Germline CDR1 MNHNY, CDR2 SVGAGI (reference sequence). V dropped 2 bases and J dropped 5 bases, with 7 bases sitting between them. CDR3 coding DNA: TGTGCCAGCAGTTACACGGATAACGAGCAGTACTTC. This codes for CASSYTDNEQYF.

This clonotype showed up just a few times. The chain links TRBV25-1 to TRBJ1-5; 10 bases align to TRBD1. Germline loops: CDR1 MGHDK, CDR2 SYGVNS. The ends lost 2 bases at V and 0 bases at J; junction bases unmatched: 7. CDR3 size: 18 residues. The CDR3 DNA reads TGTGCCAGCAGTGAAAGTGGACAGGGGGATTATAGCAATCAGCCCCAGCATTTT. Its translation is CASSESGQGDYSNQPQHF.

The V gene is TRBV5-8, the J gene TRBJ1-1; no clear D. Germline V CDR1 and CDR2: SGHTS, YDEGEE. The CDR3 totals 13 residues. The V end lost 4 bases, the J end lost 2 bases, and 9 bases lay between the germline ends. The CDR3 region has the DNA TGTGCCAGCAGCGATCGGGATAACACTGAAGCTTTCTTT. Protein sequence: CASSDRDNTEAFF.

The gene calls are TRBV28 and TRBJ2-3; maybe TRBD2 (5 bases). Germline values: CDR1 MDHEN, CDR2 SYDVKM. This CDR3 comprises 13 residues. V lost 3 bases and J lost 4, with 8 bases in between. The CDR3 nucleotides read TGTGCCAGCAGTTTCGGGGTGCCAGATACGCAGTATTTT. Amino acids: CASSFGVPDTQYF.

The chain uses TRBV5-1 and TRBJ2-7, with D unclear. V was pared by 7 bases and J by 3 bases, with 17 bases between. Germline CDR1 and CDR2: SGHRS and YFSETQ. This CDR3 spans 14 amino acids. The CDR3 nucleotides read TGCGCCAGCCGAAACTCCGAATTCTACTACGAGCAGTACTTC. Its translation is CASRNSEFYYEQYF. Complete variable domain (other parts from reference TRBV5-1 and TRBJ2-7): KAGVTQTPRYLIKTRGQQVTLSCSPISGHRSVSWYQQTPGQGLQFLFEYFSETQRNKGNFPGRFSGRQFSNSRSEMNVSTLELGDSALYLCASRNSEFYYEQYFGPGTRLTVT.

There are many counts of this clonotype. This chain joins TRBV10-1 and TRBJ2-2, with D uncertain. CDR1 is WNHNN and CDR2 is SYGVQD in the germline V gene (reference sequence). V was clipped by 3 bases and J by 0 bases, with 5 bases between them. The CDR3 has 14 residues. The CDR3 region has the DNA TGCGCCAGCAGTGAACTGACGAACACCGGGGAGCTGTTTTTT. Translating it yields CASSELTNTGELFF.

This clonotype showed up many times. DNA for the CDR3: TGTGCCAGCAGCTTAGCCATAACCCGGGGGGAGACCCAGTACTTC. Amino acid sequence: CASSLAITRGETQYF. This chain connects TRBV7-9 to TRBJ2-5; D might be TRBD2 (6 bases). CDR1 is SEHNR, CDR2 FQNEAQ, per germline (reference sequence). The V end lost 0 bases, the J end lost 5 bases, and 13 bases lay between the germline ends. The CDR3 contains 15 residues.

This clonotype was recorded a few times. This chain connects TRBV24-1 to TRBJ2-1; TRBD1 matches at 7 bases. The CDR3 has 16 amino acids. Germline V CDR1 and CDR2: KGHDR, SFDVKD. V shed 0 bases and J 5 bases; nucleotides not matched to a gene: 6. Here the CDR3 reads CATSDLARTGNNEQFF. DNA for the CDR3: TGTGCCACCAGTGATTTGGCTAGGACAGGCAACAATGAGCAGTTCTTC.